The next 23 T cell receptor beta chains were all read from a single sample in a study of blood T cell repertoires in COVID-19. Profiling relied on immunoSEQ multiplex PCR, and the TCRdb table lists in-frame clones only, not all of them. The repertoire holds a few hundred thousand clones, with around 85% as singletons. Material: peripheral blood. These receptors all come from a woman between 18 and 29 years old with acute or convalescent COVID-19.

This clone was observed at least ten times. The chain joins TRBV24-1 to TRBJ2-5; TRBD2 aligns across 15 bases. V lost 4 bases to trimming and J lost 6 bases; unmatched junction nucleotides: 5. In germline, CDR1 is KGHDR, CDR2 SFDVKD. The CDR3 is 16 residues long. This CDR3 reads CATSDGGTSGGKTQYF. The CDR3 DNA sequence: TGTGCCACCAGTGACGGAGGGACTAGCGGGGGGAAGACCCAGTACTTC.

The J gene is TRBJ1-3, the V gene TRBV2, with D perhaps TRBD1 (6 bases). V lost 4 bases and J lost 2, with 9 bases in between. The CDR3 extends over 14 amino acids. Germline V gene sequence: CDR1 SNHLY, CDR2 FYNNEI. The CDR3 DNA reads TGTGCCAGCAGTGTTAGACAGGCTGGAAACACCATATATTTT. As protein: CASSVRQAGNTIYF.

Remarks on this clone: In the same sample, other DNA sequences code for this CDR3. This rearrangement joins TRBV6-5 to TRBJ1-5; 7 bases line up with TRBD1. CDR1 and CDR2 (germline): MNHEY, SVGAGI. The trim removed 6 bases at V and 2 bases at J, leaving 1 base unmatched. This CDR3 contains 13 residues. In nucleotides, the CDR3 is TGTGCCAGCAGAGGGACAGGCAATCAGCCCCAGCATTTT. Translation gives CASRGTGNQPQHF.

V gene TRBV19 combines with J gene TRBJ2-1, with 9 bases lining up with TRBD2. CDR1 and CDR2 from the germline V gene are LNHDA and SQIVND (reference sequence). The CDR3 has 15 amino acids. Trimming at V came to 1 base and at J to 5 bases, leaving 3 bases not matched to a gene. The CDR3 DNA is TGTGCCAGTAGTATAGTGGGGACTAGCAACAATGAGCAGTTCTTC. This codes for CASSIVGTSNNEQFF.

The rearrangement links TRBV6-5 to TRBJ2-7, with TRBD2 as a possible D gene (7 bases). Per the germline V gene, CDR1 is MNHEY and CDR2 is SVGAGI. Trimming stripped 7 bases from V and 0 bases from J, with 16 bases between. CDR3 length: 15 residues. The CDR3 DNA follows: TGTGCCAGCACCCGAGGGGGGGGCCCCTCCTACGAGCAGTACTTC. Protein: CASTRGGGPSYEQYF.

This rearrangement joins TRBV2 to TRBJ1-6; 9 nucleotides match TRBD1. The CDR3 contains 17 residues. Germline-derived CDR1 and CDR2 are SNHLY and FYNNEI. V was clipped by 2 bases and J by 7 bases; unmatched bases: 9. The DNA for the CDR3 is TGTGCCAGCAGTGAATCGACGACCGGGACAGGGAATTCACCCCTCCACTTT. Residues: CASSESTTGTGNSPLHF.

V and J are TRBV11-2 and TRBJ2-6; D unresolved. The CDR3 runs 15 residues. V was shortened by 1 base and J by 1 base, with 5 bases between the two germline ends. Germline loops: CDR1 SGHAT, CDR2 FQNNGV. CDR3 residues: CASSLALSGANVLTF. The CDR3 region has the DNA TGTGCCAGCAGCTTAGCCCTATCTGGGGCCAACGTCCTGACTTTC.

The chain recombines TRBV5-1 with TRBJ2-3; a possible D gene is TRBD2 (7 bases). The CDR3 loop spans 16 amino acids. Trimming pared 1 base from V and 4 bases from J, leaving 16 bases between. From germline, CDR1 is SGHRS and CDR2 YFSETQ. The CDR3 sequence is CASSLPNRGAADTQYF. The CDR3 bases are TGCGCCAGCAGCTTGCCAAACCGGGGGGCGGCAGATACGCAGTATTTT.

This clone was recorded at least ten times. The CDR3 protein is CASSEDRESSYNSPLHF. In DNA, the CDR3 is TGTGCCAGCAGCGAGGACAGGGAAAGCTCCTATAATTCACCCCTCCACTTT. The rearrangement links TRBV9 to TRBJ1-6; TRBD1 aligns across 8 bases. The V gene's germline CDR1 is SGDLS and CDR2 YYNGEE. With V trimmed by 3 bases and J by 0 bases, 5 bases remained unmatched. This CDR3 spans 17 amino acids.

The chain carries TRBV6-1 and TRBJ2-3; 13 bases agree with TRBD2. Losses at the gene ends were 2 bases for V and 5 bases for J; bases not matched to a gene: 10. The CDR3 contains 18 residues. The germline V gene has CDR1 MNHNS and CDR2 SASEGT. The CDR3 DNA reads TGTGCCAGCAGTGAATTAACTAGCGGGGGGGCCGTGCTAGATACGCAGTATTTT. Protein product: CASSELTSGGAVLDTQYF.

CDR3 sequence (DNA): TGTGCCAGCAGCTTGGAGAGGAATTCACCCCTCCACTTT. Translated: CASSLERNSPLHF. V usage is TRBV7-9 and J usage is TRBJ1-6; D not certain. The V and J ends lost 3 bases and 7 bases respectively, with 7 bases between them. The CDR3 has 13 amino acids. Germline CDR1 and CDR2: SEHNR and FQNEAQ (reference sequence).

The gene calls are TRBV9 and TRBJ2-1, with D perhaps matching TRBD2 (7 bases). From germline, CDR1 is SGDLS and CDR2 YYNGEE. This CDR3 is built from 13 residues. Trimming stripped 4 bases from V and 9 bases from J, with 14 bases between. The CDR3 region is CASSRGGGTEQFF. The CDR3 bases are TGTGCCAGCAGCCGGGGAGGGGGGACTGAGCAGTTCTTC.

This clone has just one count. The rearrangement joins TRBV27 to TRBJ2-5; 8 bases map to TRBD2. CDR1 MNHEY and CDR2 SMNVEV come from the germline V gene (reference sequence). This CDR3 contains 17 residues. With 2 bases clipped from V and 0 bases from J, the junction kept 8 bases outside the gene matches. The DNA for the CDR3 is TGTGCCAGCAGTTTAGGGACTAGTGGGGGGTACCAAGAGACCCAGTACTTC. This encodes CASSLGTSGGYQETQYF.

The J gene is TRBJ2-1, the V gene TRBV11-3; D gene ambiguous. The CDR3 length is 14 residues. Trimming took 2 bases from V and 6 from J, leaving 11 bases between them. The germline V gene has CDR1 SGHNT and CDR2 YENEEA. The CDR3 bases are TGTGCCAGCAGCTTAACAACGCGGTCCAATGAGCAGTTCTTC. Amino acid sequence: CASSLTTRSNEQFF.

The rearrangement joins TRBV27 to TRBJ1-5; D gene ambiguous. Trimming pared 1 base from V and 6 bases from J, leaving 13 bases between. CDR1 is MNHEY and CDR2 is SMNVEV in the germline V gene (reference sequence). This CDR3 is built from 15 residues. CDR3 sequence (DNA): TGTGCCAGCAGTTTATTGGCCGGGATCGGTCAGCCCCAGCATTTT. It specifies CASSLLAGIGQPQHF.

This clone was observed a handful of times. This chain links TRBV6-5 with TRBJ2-7; D gene ambiguous. The CDR3 runs to 13 residues. With 3 bases removed from V and 3 bases from J, the gap between germline ends came to 9 bases. Germline V gene sequence: CDR1 MNHEY, CDR2 SVGAGI. CDR3 nucleotide sequence: TGTGCCAGCAGTTATAAGAGAAACTACGAGCAGTACTTC. It yields the protein CASSYKRNYEQYF.

This sequence joins TRBV4-1 and TRBJ2-7, with 7 bases fitting TRBD1. The CDR3 loop spans 15 amino acids. V shed 4 bases and J 7 bases; nucleotides not matched to a gene: 13. Per the germline V gene, CDR1 is MGHRA and CDR2 is YSYEKL. The CDR3 DNA is TGCGCCAGCAGCCCAAAACAGGGGTCGGTGGGTGAGCAGTACTTC. Protein sequence: CASSPKQGSVGEQYF.

The chain is built from TRBV12-5 and TRBJ1-1, with D possibly TRBD1 on 5 matching bases. The CDR3 is 19 residues long. Germline lookup yields CDR1 LGHNT and CDR2 FRNRAP. Trimming took off 3 bases at V and 1 base at J, with 24 bases between the two ends. The CDR3 sequence is CASGLAYRGWRKENTEAFF. CDR3 nucleotide sequence: TGTGCTAGTGGTTTAGCTTATCGGGGGTGGAGGAAGGAGAACACTGAAGCTTTCTTT.

The CDR3: CASSTRRQGHTEAFF. CDR3 DNA: TGTGCCAGCAGCACCCGAAGGCAGGGCCACACTGAAGCTTTCTTT. The chain uses TRBV11-3 and TRBJ1-1, with a possible D match to TRBD1 (5 bases). The CDR3 totals 15 residues. Trimming shortened V by 5 bases and J by 3 bases, and 16 bases separated the two germline ends. In germline, CDR1 is SGHNT, CDR2 YENEEA.

In this sample, this clone turned up once. The chain joins TRBV6-5 to TRBJ2-7; D is possibly TRBD1 (6 bases). CDR3 length: 14 amino acids. In germline, CDR1 is MNHEY, CDR2 SVGAGI. V was pared by 4 bases and J by 3 bases, with 13 bases between. The CDR3 DNA reads as TGTGCCAGCAGTTCCCGGGACACGGGCTACGAGCAGTACTTC. Translation: CASSSRDTGYEQYF.

This clone was recorded only once. The CDR3 region is CASSSGTVYEQYF. The CDR3 nucleotides read TGTGCCAGCAGCTCCGGGACAGTCTACGAGCAGTACTTC. The J gene is TRBJ2-7, the V gene TRBV3-1 (or the pseudogene TRBV3-2), with TRBD1 matching 7 bases. CDR3 length: 13 amino acids. V lost 5 bases to trimming and J lost 3 bases; unmatched junction nucleotides: 4. The V gene's germline CDR1 is LGHDT and CDR2 YNNKEL (reference sequence).

J is TRBJ1-1 and V is TRBV30, with 7 bases aligning to TRBD1. The CDR3 contains 13 residues. Trimming cost V 0 bases and J 5 bases; bases outside gene matches: 3. Germline V lookup: CDR1 GTSNPN, CDR2 SVGIG (reference sequence). The CDR3 DNA follows: TGTGCCTGGAGTGTGACAGGGCTTACTGAAGCTTTCTTT. Residues: CAWSVTGLTEAFF.

The genes are TRBV29-1 and TRBJ2-1; 7 bases are a match to TRBD1. Germline trimming cut 6 bases from V and 4 bases from J; bases unmatched to any gene: 15. The V gene's germline CDR1 is SQVTM and CDR2 ANQGSEA. This CDR3 has 16 amino acids. The CDR3 DNA reads TGCAGCGTGAGTTTACCCCCGGGACAGTTATACAATGAGCAGTTCTTC. Its translation is CSVSLPPGQLYNEQFF.